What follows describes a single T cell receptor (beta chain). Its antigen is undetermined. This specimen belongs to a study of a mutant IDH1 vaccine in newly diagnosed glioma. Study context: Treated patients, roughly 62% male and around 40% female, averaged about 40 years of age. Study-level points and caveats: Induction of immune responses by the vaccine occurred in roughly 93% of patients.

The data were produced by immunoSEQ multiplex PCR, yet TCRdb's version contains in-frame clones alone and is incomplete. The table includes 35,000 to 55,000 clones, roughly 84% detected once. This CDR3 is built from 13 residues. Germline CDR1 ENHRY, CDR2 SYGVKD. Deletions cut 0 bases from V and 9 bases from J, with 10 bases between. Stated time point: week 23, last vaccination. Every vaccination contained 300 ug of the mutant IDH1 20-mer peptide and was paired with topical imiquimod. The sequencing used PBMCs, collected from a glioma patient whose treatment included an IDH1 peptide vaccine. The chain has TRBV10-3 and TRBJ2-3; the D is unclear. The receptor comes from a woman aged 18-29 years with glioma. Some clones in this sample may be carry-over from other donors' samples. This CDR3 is CAISESTLVTQYF. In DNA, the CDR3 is TGTGCCATCAGTGAGTCGACTCTGGTGACGCAGTATTTT.